This T cell receptor beta chain is drawn from a study of OX40 agonist ivuxolimab in advanced cancers. In the study overall: Having had anti-PD-1, anti-PD-L1 or anti-CTLA-4 therapy before was allowed, and about 42% had some.

This CDR3 is 14 amino acids long. Germline trimming cut 5 bases from V and 6 bases from J; bases unmatched to any gene: 8. Germline values: CDR1 GTSNPN, CDR2 SVGIG (reference sequence). Study observations and caveats: With doses of 0.1 to 3.0 mg/kg, CD4+ and CD8+ blood T cells had undergone clonal expansion by week 6.

A remark on this clone: Its antigen is unknown.

Only in-frame clones appear in the TCRdb table, and some are missing; sequencing was by immunoSEQ multiplex PCR. This sample has about 70,000 clones, with 88% found just once. Peripheral blood came from all dose cohorts at three timepoints. Sequences were derived from CD4+ or CD8+ T cells sorted from blood, sampled in a trial of the OX40 agonist ivuxolimab. The chain joins TRBV30 to TRBJ2-5, with 11 bases aligning to TRBD1. The sequence was obtained from an adult with an advanced solid tumor such as melanoma, head and neck, liver or kidney cancer. CDR3 amino acids: CAWGQGAFRKTQYF. The CDR3 DNA is TGTGCCTGGGGACAGGGGGCTTTTCGAAAGACCCAGTACTTC.